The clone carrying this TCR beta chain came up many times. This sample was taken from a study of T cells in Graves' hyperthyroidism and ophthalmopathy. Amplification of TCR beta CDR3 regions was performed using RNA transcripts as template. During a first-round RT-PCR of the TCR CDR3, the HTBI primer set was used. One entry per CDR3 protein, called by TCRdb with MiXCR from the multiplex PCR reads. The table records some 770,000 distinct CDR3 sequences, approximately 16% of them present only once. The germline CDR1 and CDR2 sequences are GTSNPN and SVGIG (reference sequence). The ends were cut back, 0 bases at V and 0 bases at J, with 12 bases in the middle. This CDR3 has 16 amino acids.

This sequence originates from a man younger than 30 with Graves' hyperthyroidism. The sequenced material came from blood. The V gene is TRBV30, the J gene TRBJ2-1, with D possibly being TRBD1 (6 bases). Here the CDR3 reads CAWSVQGAGSYNEQFF. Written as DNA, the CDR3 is TGTGCCTGGAGTGTACAGGGAGCAGGCTCCTACAATGAGCAGTTCTTC.